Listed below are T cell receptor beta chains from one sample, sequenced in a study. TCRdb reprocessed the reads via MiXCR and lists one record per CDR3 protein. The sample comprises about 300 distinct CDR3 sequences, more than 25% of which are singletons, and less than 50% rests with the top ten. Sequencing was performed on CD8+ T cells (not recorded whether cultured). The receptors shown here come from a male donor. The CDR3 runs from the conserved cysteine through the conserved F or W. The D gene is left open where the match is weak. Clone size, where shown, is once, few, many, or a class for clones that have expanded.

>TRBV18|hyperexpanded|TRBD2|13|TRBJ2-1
TGTGCCAGCTCACTGGCGGGAGTAGGTGAGCAGTTCTTC
CASSLAGVGEQFF
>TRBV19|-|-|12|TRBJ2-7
TGTGCCAGTAGTATAAGGTCCACCGAGCAGTACTTC
CASSIRSTEQYF
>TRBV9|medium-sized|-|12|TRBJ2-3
TGTGCCAGCAGCGTAGCCCCTGATACGCAGTATTTT
CASSVAPDTQYF
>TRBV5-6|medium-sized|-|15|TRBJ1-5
TGTGCCAGCAGCCCGGGGCCGGGGCTGAATCAGCCCCAGCATTTT
CASSPGPGLNQPQHF
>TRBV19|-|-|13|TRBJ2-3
TGTGCCAGTAGTGTCCGGGCTACAGATACGCAGTATTTT
CASSVRATDTQYF
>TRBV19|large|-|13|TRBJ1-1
TGTGCCAGTAGTATTCGATCGGCTCATGAAGCTTTCTTT
CASSIRSAHEAFF
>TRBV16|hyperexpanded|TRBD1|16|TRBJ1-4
TGTGCCAGCAGCGAAAGGGACAGAACAACTAATGAAAAACTGTTTTTT
CASSERDRTTNEKLFF
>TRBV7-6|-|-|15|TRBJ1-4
TGTGCCAGCAGCCTAGAGGTTGCAACTAATGAAAAACTGTTTTTT
CASSLEVATNEKLFF
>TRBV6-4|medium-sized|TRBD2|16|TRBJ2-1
TGTGCCAGCAGTGAGTTCGGGACTAGCGGGAGCGGTGAGCAGTTCTTC
CASSEFGTSGSGEQFF
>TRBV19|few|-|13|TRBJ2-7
TGTGCCGGTAGTATACGCAGCGCCTACGAGCAGTACTTC
CAGSIRSAYEQYF
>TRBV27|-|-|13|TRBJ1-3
TGTGCCAGCGGCCCCTTGTTCGGAAACACCACATATTTT
CASGPLFGNTTYF
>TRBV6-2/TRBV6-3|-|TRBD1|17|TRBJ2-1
TGTGCCAGCAGCCCTAGGGACAGGGGGCACTCCTACAATGAGCAGTCCTTC
CASSPRDRGHSYNEQSF
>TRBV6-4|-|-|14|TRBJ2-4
TGTGCCAGCGCCTCCGAACAGGGAACGGACATTCAGTACTTC
CASASEQGTDIQYF
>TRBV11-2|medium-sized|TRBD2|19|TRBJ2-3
TGTGCCAGCAGCTTAGTCCCTCCGGGACTAGCGGGGAGCACAGATACGCAGTATTTT
CASSLVPPGLAGSTDTQYF
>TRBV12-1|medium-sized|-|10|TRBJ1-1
TGTGCCAGCCGGGGGCTGTCGGCTTTCTTT
CASRGLSAFF
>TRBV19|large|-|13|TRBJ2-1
TGTGCCAGTAGTACCCGATCCGGGACGGAGCAGTTCTTC
CASSTRSGTEQFF
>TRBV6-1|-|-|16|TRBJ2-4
TGTGCCAGCAGTGGGTCAGGGACATCCGCCAAAAACATTCAGTACTTC
CASSGSGTSAKNIQYF
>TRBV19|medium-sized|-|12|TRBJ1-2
TGTGCCAGTAGTGCGGGACTTTATGGCTACACCTTC
CASSAGLYGYTF
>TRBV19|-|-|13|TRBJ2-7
TGTGCCAGTAGTCTAAAGTCCTCCTACGAGCAGTACTTC
CASSLKSSYEQYF
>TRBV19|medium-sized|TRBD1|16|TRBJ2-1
TGTGCCAGTAGTATTACAGGGGATTCATCATACAATGAGCAGTTCTTC
CASSITGDSSYNEQFF
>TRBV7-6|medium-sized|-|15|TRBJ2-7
TGTGCCAGCAGCTTAGGTGCAGGGGCGAGTGACGAGCAGTACTTC
CASSLGAGASDEQYF
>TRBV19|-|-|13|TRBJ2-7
TGTGCCAGTAGTCGAAGGTCCTCCTACGAGCAGTACTTC
CASSRRSSYEQYF
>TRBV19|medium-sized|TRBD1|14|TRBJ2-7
TGTGCCAGTGCCCCCGGGACAGGGATCTACGAGCAGTACTTC
CASAPGTGIYEQYF
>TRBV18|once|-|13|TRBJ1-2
TGTGCCAGCTCACCACATGGGGACGGGAGCTACACCTTC
CASSPHGDGSYTF
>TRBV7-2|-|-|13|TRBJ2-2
TGTGCCAGCAGCTTCCAGCGAGCCGGGGAGCTGTTTTTT
CASSFQRAGELFF
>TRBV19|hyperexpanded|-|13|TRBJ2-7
TGTGCCAGTAGTATCCGATCGGCAATCGAGCAGTACTTC
CASSIRSAIEQYF
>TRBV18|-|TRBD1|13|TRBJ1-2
TGTGCCAGCTCGGAGACAGGGTTTGGCGGCTACACCTTC
CASSETGFGGYTF